Each of the 7 T cell receptor beta chains below was sequenced from the same sample in a study of Ad26.COV2.S vaccination and SARS-CoV-2 variants. The treatment: some 20 received Ad26.COV2.S at low or high dose, single or two shots; a few received placebo; per-sample allocation not given. After the first vaccine or placebo injection, samples were drawn on day 63. Sequencing used immunoSEQ multiplex PCR; TCRdb keeps in-frame clones, though not all of them. The data show 360,000 or so clones, 80% to 90% seen once. The sample consisted of peripheral blood, taken in a trial of Ad26.COV2.S vaccine versus placebo. These receptors were taken from a person between 18 and 65 years old who received the Ad26.COV2.S COVID-19 vaccine or a placebo.

The chain combines TRBV4-3 with TRBJ2-1, with 8 bases aligning to TRBD2. This CDR3 contains 16 residues. J was trimmed by 2 bases and V by 0 bases; bases with no gene match: 3. From germline, CDR1 is LGHNA and CDR2 YSLEER. This CDR3 is CASSQDTGGPYNEQFF. CDR3 nucleotides: TGCGCCAGCAGCCAAGATACGGGGGGGCCCTACAATGAGCAGTTCTTC.

The genes are TRBV4-2 and TRBJ1-2; unclear D gene. This CDR3 has 12 amino acids. V was shortened by 5 bases and J by 6 bases, with 10 bases between the two germline ends. The germline V gene encodes CDR1 LGHNA and CDR2 YNFKEQ. Here the CDR3 DNA reads TGTGCCAGCAGCGGAAACTCCAATGGCTACACCTTC. Its translation is CASSGNSNGYTF.

V gene TRBV4-1 combines with J gene TRBJ1-5, with a tentative D call TRBD1 (6 bases). Germline lookup yields CDR1 MGHRA and CDR2 YSYEKL. The CDR3 extends over 13 amino acids. Trimming shortened V by 4 bases and J by 6 bases, and 10 bases separated the two germline ends. As DNA, the CDR3 is TGCGCCAGCAGCCTAACAGGGCTTCAGCCCCAGCATTTT. Translating it yields CASSLTGLQPQHF.

The chain joins TRBV2 to TRBJ1-1, with TRBD1 identical over 7 bases. Germline V CDR1 and CDR2: SNHLY, FYNNEI. The CDR3 spans 16 residues. Trimming cost V 7 bases and J 1 base; bases outside gene matches: 12. CDR3 nucleotides: TGTGCCAGCACTTCCCAAGTACACAGGGGGAACACTGAAGCTTTCTTT. Its protein product is CASTSQVHRGNTEAFF.

The J gene is TRBJ2-7, the V gene TRBV12-3 or TRBV12-4; D might be TRBD1 (5 bases). The CDR3 extends over 13 amino acids. V lost 2 bases to trimming and J lost 9 bases, with 14 bases between them. This CDR3 reads CASSLNQGIGQYF. For the CDR3, the DNA is TGTGCCAGCAGTTTAAACCAGGGAATAGGGCAGTACTTC.

This sequence joins TRBV10-2 and TRBJ1-6; unclear D gene. The germline CDR1 and CDR2 sequences are WSHSY and SAAADI. Trimming left V 8 bases short and J 7 bases short, with 21 bases between. The CDR3 is 16 residues long. The CDR3 is CASRKGRDWRNSPLHF. As DNA, the CDR3 is TGCGCCAGCCGAAAGGGCCGGGATTGGCGAAATTCACCCCTCCACTTT.

This clone was observed a single time. This chain links TRBV10-3 with TRBJ2-7; either TRBD1 or TRBD2 may fit D (5 bases each). Looked up from germline, CDR1 is ENHRY and CDR2 is SYGVKD. This CDR3 comprises 13 residues. Trimming removed 5 bases from V and 2 bases from J, with 10 bases in between. The CDR3 nucleotides are TGTGCCATCAGTCCTCGGGGACCCTACGAGCAGTACTTC. Translating it yields CAISPRGPYEQYF.